This is a list of T cell receptor beta chains from one sample in a study of cytomegalovirus exposure and HLA in healthy donors. The table came from immunoSEQ multiplex PCR; TCRdb's copy has only in-frame clones and leaves some out. The sample lists 150,000 to 200,000 clones, under 75% occurring once. Sequencing was performed on PBMCs. The receptors were sampled from a middle-aged man in good health and CMV-seropositive. Both conserved end residues are trimmed from each CDR3. A D gene is named only where the DNA matches it firmly. Part of the rows lack a size; the others show once, few, many or a class for expanded clones.

d_gene: TRBD1; len: 13; abundance: once; v_gene: TRBV19; CDR3aa: ASSIVAGGYYEQY
d_gene: -; len: 11; abundance: -; v_gene: TRBV6-5; CDR3aa: ASSQPGQYEQY
d_gene: TRBD1; len: 12; abundance: -; v_gene: TRBV7-2; CDR3aa: ASSSQGQGETQY
d_gene: -; len: 12; abundance: -; v_gene: TRBV2; CDR3aa: ASRLDTSGNTIY
d_gene: TRBD1; len: 14; abundance: -; v_gene: TRBV27; CDR3aa: ASSRDRETSYNEQF
d_gene: TRBD1; len: 14; abundance: -; v_gene: TRBV11-2; CDR3aa: ASSPGTAPTNEKLF
d_gene: TRBD1; len: 15; abundance: -; v_gene: TRBV5-4; CDR3aa: ASSFLGRGNNEETQY
d_gene: -; len: 10; abundance: -; v_gene: TRBV2; CDR3aa: ASTDIDDTQY
d_gene: -; len: 14; abundance: -; v_gene: TRBV27; CDR3aa: ASSLGRRSEVEKLF
d_gene: -; len: 9; abundance: once; v_gene: TRBV20-1; CDR3aa: SAPRGNEQF
d_gene: -; len: 11; abundance: -; v_gene: TRBV9; CDR3aa: ASGQGLTDTQY